This is a list of T cell receptor beta chains from one sample in a study of blood T cells in healthy people across ages. One entry per CDR3 protein, called by TCRdb with MiXCR from the 5' RACE reads. The repertoire consists of 800,000 or so distinct CDR3 sequences, with around 62% occurring once and the leading ten covering around a quarter. Input material: blood. These receptors originate from a man aged 30 to 45 in good health. CDR3s leave out the opening cysteine and the closing phenylalanine or tryptophan. Each record gives: V gene, J gene, clone size, CDR3 protein. The size entry is marked missing in some rows and otherwise reads once, few, many or a size class.

>TRBV7-9|TRBJ2-5|few
ASSVRGGFVQETQY
>TRBV29-1|TRBJ1-2|NA
SAVVDVGQGRTFNYGYT
>TRBV10-3|TRBJ2-7|NA
AISSGQLYEQY
>TRBV9|TRBJ2-1|NA
ASSVDPSGYNEQF
>TRBV28|TRBJ2-1|many
ASTIGGGF
>TRBV15|TRBJ2-1|NA
ATSSVGRSYNEQF
>TRBV2|TRBJ1-6|few
ASSDKLSSYNSPLH
>TRBV20-1|TRBJ2-4|few
SARDGGVAKNIQY
>TRBV7-2|TRBJ2-7|NA
TSSEEQGPYEQY
>TRBV20-1|TRBJ2-1|few
SARDLYNEQF
>TRBV7-2|TRBJ2-7|NA
ASSASRLAVNYEQY